This TCR beta chain stems from a study of spatial heterogeneity in lung cancer. As for the study in general: Beta-chain sequences were consistently detected more often than alpha-chain sequences.

Time point specified: sample taken at primary tumor resection. Whole RNA came from tumor, nontumor lung or frozen PBMC and was sequenced without being sorted. The cohort: about 79 early-stage, untreated non-small cell lung cancer patients. V trimming: 4 bases; J trimming: 0 bases; junction bases outside the gene matches: 12. The V gene's germline CDR1 is SGHNT and CDR2 YENEEA. The CDR3 is made up of 20 amino acids. MiXCR, applied by TCRdb to the 5' RACE reads, yields one record per CDR3 protein. The table has tens of thousands of distinct CDR3 sequences, roughly 7.5% seen once. The study's findings and limits: Compared with follow-up, resection was when ubiquitous expanded tumor TCRs appeared in blood more.

This clonotype showed up many times. The antigen is not known. The TCR was taken from a female donor with early-stage non-small cell lung cancer. The source was PBMCs, collected at surgery. The J gene is TRBJ2-1, the V gene TRBV11-3; TRBD2 matches 13 bases. CDR3 sequence: CASSSSTRTSGGDSYNEQFF. CDR3 sequence (DNA): TGTGCCAGCAGCTCCAGCACACGGACTAGCGGGGGAGACTCCTACAATGAGCAGTTCTTC.